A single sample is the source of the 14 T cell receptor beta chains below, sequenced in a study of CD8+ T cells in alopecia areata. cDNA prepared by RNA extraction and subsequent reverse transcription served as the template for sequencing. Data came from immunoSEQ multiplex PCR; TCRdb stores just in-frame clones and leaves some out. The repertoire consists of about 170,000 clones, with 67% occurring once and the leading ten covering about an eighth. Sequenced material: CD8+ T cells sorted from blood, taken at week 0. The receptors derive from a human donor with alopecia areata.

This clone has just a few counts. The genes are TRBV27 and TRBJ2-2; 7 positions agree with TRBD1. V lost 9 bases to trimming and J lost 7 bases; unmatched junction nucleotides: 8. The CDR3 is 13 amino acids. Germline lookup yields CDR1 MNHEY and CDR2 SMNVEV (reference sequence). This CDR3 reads CASNAQGIGELFF. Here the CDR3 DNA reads TGTGCCAGTAACGCACAGGGGATCGGGGAGCTGTTTTTT.

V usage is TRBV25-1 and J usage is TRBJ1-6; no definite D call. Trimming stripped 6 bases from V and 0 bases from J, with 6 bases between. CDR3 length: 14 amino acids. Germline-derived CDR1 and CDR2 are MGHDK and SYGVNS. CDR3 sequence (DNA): TGTGCCAGCAGACTAAGCTCCTATAATTCACCCCTCCACTTT. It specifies CASRLSSYNSPLHF.

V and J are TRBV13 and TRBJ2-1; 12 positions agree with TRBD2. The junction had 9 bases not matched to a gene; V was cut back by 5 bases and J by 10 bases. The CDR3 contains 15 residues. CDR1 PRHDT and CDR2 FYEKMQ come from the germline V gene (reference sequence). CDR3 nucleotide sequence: TGTGCCAGCAGCCCGGTGGCTAGCGGGGGGGAAGAGCAGTTCTTC. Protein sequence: CASSPVASGGEEQFF.

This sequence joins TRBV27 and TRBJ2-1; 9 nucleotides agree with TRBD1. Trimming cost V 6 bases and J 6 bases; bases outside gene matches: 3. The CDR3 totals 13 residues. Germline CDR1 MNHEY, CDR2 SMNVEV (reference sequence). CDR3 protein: CASRQGAINEQFF. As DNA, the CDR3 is TGTGCCAGCAGACAGGGGGCTATCAATGAGCAGTTCTTC.

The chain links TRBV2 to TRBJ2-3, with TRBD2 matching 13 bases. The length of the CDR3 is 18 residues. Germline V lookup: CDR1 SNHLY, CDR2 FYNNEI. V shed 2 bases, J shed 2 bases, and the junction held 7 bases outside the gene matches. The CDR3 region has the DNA TGTGCCAGCAGTGAATCGGTGGGACTAGCGGGGCCCACAGATACGCAGTATTTT. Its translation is CASSESVGLAGPTDTQYF.

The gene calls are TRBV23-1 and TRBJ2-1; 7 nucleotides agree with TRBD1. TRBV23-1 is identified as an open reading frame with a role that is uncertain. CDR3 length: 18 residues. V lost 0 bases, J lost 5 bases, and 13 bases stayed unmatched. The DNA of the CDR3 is TGCGCCAGCAGTCAATCCCCCTCGGGACAGCTATACCACAATGAGCAGTTCTTC. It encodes CASSQSPSGQLYHNEQFF.

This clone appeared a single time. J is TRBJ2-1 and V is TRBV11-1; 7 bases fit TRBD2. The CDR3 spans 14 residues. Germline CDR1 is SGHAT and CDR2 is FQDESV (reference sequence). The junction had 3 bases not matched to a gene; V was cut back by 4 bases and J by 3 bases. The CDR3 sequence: CASSYGDYYNEQFF. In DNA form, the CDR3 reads TGTGCCAGCAGCTACGGGGACTACTACAATGAGCAGTTCTTC.

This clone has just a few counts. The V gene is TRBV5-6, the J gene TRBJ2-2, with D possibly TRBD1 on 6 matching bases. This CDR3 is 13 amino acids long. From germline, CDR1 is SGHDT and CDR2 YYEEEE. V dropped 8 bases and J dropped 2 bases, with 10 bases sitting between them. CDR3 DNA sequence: TGTGCCAGTTTGGACAGAAACACCGGGGAGCTGTTTTTT. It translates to CASLDRNTGELFF.

The CDR3 bases are TGTGCCAGCAGGGACACGGAATACAATGAGCAGTTCTTC. Protein: CASRDTEYNEQFF. V is TRBV27 and J is TRBJ2-1; TRBD1 might be the D (5 bases). The V gene's germline CDR1 is MNHEY and CDR2 SMNVEV (reference sequence). The CDR3 is 13 residues long. V was cut by 6 bases and J by 4 bases, with 10 bases left in between.

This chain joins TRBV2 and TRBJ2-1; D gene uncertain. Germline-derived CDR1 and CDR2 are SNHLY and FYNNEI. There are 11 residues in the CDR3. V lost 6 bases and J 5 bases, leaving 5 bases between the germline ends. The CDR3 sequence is CASRLNNEQFF. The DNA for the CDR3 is TGTGCCAGCAGACTAAACAATGAGCAGTTCTTC.

The CDR3 bases are TGTGCCAGTAGTATAGATGACAGTGAGGCACCCCTCCACTTT. Translating gives CASSIDDSEAPLHF. The chain employs TRBV19 and TRBJ1-6; D might be TRBD1 (5 bases). Looked up from germline, CDR1 is LNHDA and CDR2 is SQIVND (reference sequence). This CDR3 is built from 14 residues. V lost 0 bases and J lost 11, with 11 bases in between.

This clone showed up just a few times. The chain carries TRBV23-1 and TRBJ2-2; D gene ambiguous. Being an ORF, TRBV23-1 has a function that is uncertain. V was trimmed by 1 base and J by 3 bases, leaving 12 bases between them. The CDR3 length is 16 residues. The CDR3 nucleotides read TGCGCCAGCAGTCAATGGTCTTGGATCCACACCGGGGAGCTGTTTTTT. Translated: CASSQWSWIHTGELFF.

The CDR3 loop reads CASSMWGVVAKNIQYF. The CDR3 DNA follows: TGTGCCAGCAGTATGTGGGGGGTAGTAGCCAAAAACATTCAGTACTTC. The chain recombines TRBV5-6 with TRBJ2-4; TRBD2 is a possible D gene (6 bases). Germline CDR1 and CDR2: SGHDT and YYEEEE. V gave up 5 bases and J gave up 0 bases, with 15 bases separating them. This CDR3 contains 16 residues.

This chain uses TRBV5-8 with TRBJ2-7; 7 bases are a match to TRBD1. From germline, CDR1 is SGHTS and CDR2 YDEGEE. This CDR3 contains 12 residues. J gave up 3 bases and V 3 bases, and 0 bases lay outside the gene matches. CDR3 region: CASSYRGYEQYF. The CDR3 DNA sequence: TGTGCCAGCAGCTACAGGGGCTACGAGCAGTACTTC.